This is a list of T cell receptor beta chains from one sample in a study of T cell repertoires in cytomegalovirus infection. From the reads, TCRdb called clonotypes with MiXCR, one entry per CDR3 protein. The sample consists of about 150,000 distinct CDR3 sequences, about a quarter of them appearing once. The sample comprised PBMCs. The receptors stem from a human donor in good health (CMV status not recorded). Some clones in this sample may be carry-over from other donors' samples. CDR3s include the opening cysteine and the closing phenylalanine or tryptophan. Each record gives: D gene, V gene, clone size, J gene, CDR3 DNA, CDR3 protein. D genes are given only for firm matches. For some rows the clone size is stated as once, few or many, or as a class when expanded; others skip it.

.,TRBV28,.,TRBJ2-7,TGTACCAGCAGTAACGACCGGACCCCCTACGAGCAGTACTTC,CTSSNDRTPYEQYF
TRBD2,TRBV7-2,.,TRBJ2-1,TGTGCCAGCAGCTTAGGGGCGGGAGTGGATGAGCAGTTCTTC,CASSLGAGVDEQFF
.,TRBV7-2,many,TRBJ2-7,TGTGCCAGCACCGAGACAAACTACGAGCAGTACTTC,CASTETNYEQYF
TRBD1,TRBV7-3,few,TRBJ2-1,TGTGCCAGCAGCTTAGAGGGGACAGGGGTAATCTATGAGCAGTTCTTC,CASSLEGTGVIYEQFF
TRBD1,TRBV7-2,many,TRBJ2-5,TGTGCCAGCAGCTTAGGTGACAGGGGGTCCCAAGAGACCCAGTACTTC,CASSLGDRGSQETQYF
.,TRBV5-1,.,TRBJ2-5,TGCGCCAGCAGCCGGCCGGGAGAGACCCAGTACTTC,CASSRPGETQYF
.,TRBV5-4,.,TRBJ2-7,TGTGCCAGCAGCTTGGGCGAAGGGATCTCCTACGAGCAGTACTTC,CASSLGEGISYEQYF
TRBD2,TRBV28,few,TRBJ2-1,TGTGCCAGCAGCTCCTATGGACTAGCGGGCTCCAATGAGCAGTTCTTC,CASSSYGLAGSNEQFF
.,TRBV28,few,TRBJ2-7,TGTGCCAGCAGTTCACCCCCGGGAGGGGGCACCTACGAGCAGTACTTC,CASSSPPGGGTYEQYF
.,TRBV5-5,.,TRBJ2-1,TGTGCCAGCAGCTTGGTACCCCCCGAAAAGCAGTTCTTC,CASSLVPPEKQFF
TRBD1,TRBV2,many,TRBJ2-3,TGTGCCAGCAGCGGTGAAGGGGGCACGCAGTATTTT,CASSGEGGTQYF
.,TRBV23-1,few,TRBJ2-5,TGCGCCAGCAGTCAATCGAAACAGCTCCAAGAGACCCAGTACTTC,CASSQSKQLQETQYF
TRBD2,TRBV12-3/TRBV12-4,few,TRBJ2-1,TGTGCCAGCACCTCGTTCAGCGGGAGGGGAGGGAATGAGCAGTTCTTC,CASTSFSGRGGNEQFF
TRBD1,TRBV29-1,.,TRBJ2-7,TGCAGCGTTGGCCGAGGGACAGACATTGATCGGCAGTACTTC,CSVGRGTDIDRQYF
TRBD2,TRBV7-2,many,TRBJ2-1,TGTGCCAGCTGCCTAAGCGGGAGGGCCGATAGCGATGAGCAGTTCTTC,CASCLSGRADSDEQFF
.,TRBV5-5,few,TRBJ1-6,TGTGCCAGCAGCTTCCCAGGGCAGTCTAATTCACCCCTCCACTTT,CASSFPGQSNSPLHF
.,TRBV29-1,few,TRBJ2-1,TGCAGCGTGGGCACAGTGGTCGCCTCCTACAATGAGCAGTTCTTC,CSVGTVVASYNEQFF
.,TRBV12-3/TRBV12-4,few,TRBJ2-7,TGTGCCAGCAGTTTTATGGCGCCCTCGGGGGAGCAGTACTTC,CASSFMAPSGEQYF
.,TRBV20-1,few,TRBJ2-2,TGCAGTGCTAGCCGATCGAGGGAGGACGGGGAGCTGTTTTTT,CSASRSREDGELFF
TRBD1,TRBV2,few,TRBJ2-7,TGTGCCAGCAGGATATTGGGACAGCCACTTTACGAGCAGTACTTC,CASRILGQPLYEQYF
.,TRBV7-9,few,TRBJ2-1,TGTGCCAGCAGCTTAGAGTTGAGCTCCTACAATGAGCAGTTCTTC,CASSLELSSYNEQFF
TRBD2,TRBV2,many,TRBJ2-7,TGTGCCAGCAGCCGACTAGCGGGGGGGCAAGAGCAGTACTTC,CASSRLAGGQEQYF
.,TRBV20-1,.,TRBJ2-1,TGCAGTGCTACCTTGGGGCAGGTGGCCTACAATGAGCAGTTCTTC,CSATLGQVAYNEQFF
.,TRBV19,.,TRBJ2-1,TGTGCCAGTAGTGCGTCCGCCGGGACTGGGGAGTTCTTC,CASSASAGTGEFF
TRBD1,TRBV28,.,TRBJ2-2,TGTGCCAGCAGCCACCGGGACAGGGGTAACACCGGGGAGCTGTTTTTT,CASSHRDRGNTGELFF
.,TRBV7-6,many,TRBJ2-3,TGTGCCAGCAGCACCCGTCAGGGCACAGATACGCAGTATTTT,CASSTRQGTDTQYF
TRBD2,TRBV6-2/TRBV6-3,few,TRBJ2-1,TGTGCCAGCAGGGGACTAGCCGATGAGCAGTTCTTC,CASRGLADEQFF
.,TRBV19,few,TRBJ2-5,TGTGCCAGTAGTATATACCGCGACAGTCAAGAGACCCAGTACTTC,CASSIYRDSQETQYF
TRBD1,TRBV5-1,.,TRBJ2-7,TGCGCCAGCAGCTACAGGGGGGAGCCGTTCGAGCAGTACTTC,CASSYRGEPFEQYF
.,TRBV6-5,.,TRBJ1-1,TGTGCCAGCAGTTACTCGTCAGGGTACGGGGGTTTCTTT,CASSYSSGYGGFF
TRBD2,TRBV7-3,many,TRBJ2-3,TGTGCCAGCAGCCCAGGGACTAGCGGGGGAGGCACAGATACGCAGTATTTT,CASSPGTSGGGTDTQYF
TRBD1,TRBV7-9,many,TRBJ2-5,TGTGCCAGCAGCTTAAGCACAGGGGAAGAGACCCAGTACTTC,CASSLSTGEETQYF
.,TRBV7-9,many,TRBJ1-2,TGTGCCAGCAGCTTGGGAGGCCAACGCTACACCTTC,CASSLGGQRYTF
TRBD2,TRBV7-2,.,TRBJ2-7,TGTGCCAGCAGCTATAGCGGGGGAACCTACGAGCAGTACTTC,CASSYSGGTYEQYF
TRBD1,TRBV29-1,.,TRBJ2-7,TGCAGCGTTCTTAAGACAGGGAGCAGGTACGAGCAGTACTTC,CSVLKTGSRYEQYF
.,TRBV20-1,few,TRBJ2-5,TGCAGTGCAGGGGCGGGGCCCGGGACCCAGTACTTC,CSAGAGPGTQYF
TRBD1,TRBV9,few,TRBJ1-5,TGTGCCAGCAGCGTCGGACAGGATAGCAATCAGCCCCAGCATTTT,CASSVGQDSNQPQHF
TRBD1,TRBV11-2,.,TRBJ1-2,TGTGCCAGCAGCTTAACCCGGGACAGGGTGATGGTTGGCTACACCTTC,CASSLTRDRVMVGYTF
TRBD1,TRBV7-2,.,TRBJ2-1,TGTGCCAGCAGCTGGTCCCGGGACAGGGTTGGGACCAATGAGCAGTTCTTC,CASSWSRDRVGTNEQFF
.,TRBV6-5,few,TRBJ1-4,TGTGCCAGCAGTAACAGGGAAACTAATGAAAAACTGTTTTTT,CASSNRETNEKLFF
TRBD1,TRBV7-2,many,TRBJ1-1,TGTGCCAGCAGCTTACAGGGACAGGGACACACTGAAGCTTTCTTT,CASSLQGQGHTEAFF
TRBD1,TRBV19,few,TRBJ2-7,TGTGCCAGTAGGCACACAGGGGGCGCTTACTACGAGCAGTACTTC,CASRHTGGAYYEQYF
.,TRBV5-8,.,TRBJ2-7,TGTGCCAGCAGCCACCAAGGGGGACCGAGGCAGTACTTC,CASSHQGGPRQYF
.,TRBV29-1,few,TRBJ2-3,TGCAGCGTTTGGCAGTCGACAGATACGCAGTATTTT,CSVWQSTDTQYF
TRBD1,TRBV6-6,.,TRBJ2-5,TGTGCCAGCAGCCACCCGGGGACAGGGAAAGAGACCCAGTACTTC,CASSHPGTGKETQYF
TRBD1,TRBV7-9,few,TRBJ1-4,TGTGCCAGCAGCTTAGCGTCATCGGGACAGGTTGAAAAACTGTTTTTT,CASSLASSGQVEKLFF
TRBD1,TRBV7-6,.,TRBJ2-1,TGTGCCAGCAGCTCCTTCGACAGGGGGAATGAGCAGTTCTTC,CASSSFDRGNEQFF
TRBD1,TRBV7-9,.,TRBJ2-2,TGTGCCAGCAGCTCAAGACAGGGAGCGACGTCCGGGGAGCTGTTTTTT,CASSSRQGATSGELFF